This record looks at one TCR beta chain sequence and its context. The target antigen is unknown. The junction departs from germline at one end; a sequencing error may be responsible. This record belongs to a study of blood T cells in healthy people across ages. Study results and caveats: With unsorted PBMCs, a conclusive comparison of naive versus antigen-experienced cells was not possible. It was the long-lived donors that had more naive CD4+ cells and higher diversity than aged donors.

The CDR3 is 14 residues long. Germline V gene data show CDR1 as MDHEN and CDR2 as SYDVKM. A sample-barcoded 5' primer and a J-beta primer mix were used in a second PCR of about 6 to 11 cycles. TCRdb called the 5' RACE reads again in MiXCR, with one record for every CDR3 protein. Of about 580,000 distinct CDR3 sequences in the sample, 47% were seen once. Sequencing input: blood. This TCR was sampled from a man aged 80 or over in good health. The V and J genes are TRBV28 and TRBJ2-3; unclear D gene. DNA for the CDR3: TGTGCCAGTAGTTATATGGGGAGCACAGATACGCAGTATTTT. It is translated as CASSYMGSTDTQYF.